This T cell receptor beta chain was documented in a study of blood T cell repertoires in COVID-19. Study at large: Samples of COVID-19 (acute and convalescent) were obtained from the United States, Italy and Spain.

Per the study methods: Estimation of nucleated cell counts was performed using reference gene primer amplification. This table comes from immunoSEQ multiplex PCR, and its TCRdb copy is limited to in-frame clones, with some not included. The D gene and trimming were derived from the DNA, and the V and J assignments and clone size from that table. The repertoire consists of 350,000 to 450,000 clones, with roughly 92% occurring once and the leading ten covering around 0.86%. The CDR3 extends over 13 amino acids. Trimming stripped 7 bases from V and 0 bases from J, with 10 bases between. CDR1 is SNHLY, CDR2 FYNNEI, per germline. Enrollees, about 18 to 89 years old, lived in approximately 25 US areas. Participant-given clinical history determined each cohort assignment. This clone was detected once.

Input material: PBMCs or T cells enriched from blood (not recorded which). This chain uses TRBV2 with TRBJ2-7; maybe TRBD2 (5 bases). This sequence was found in a middle-aged woman who had been exposed to COVID-19. CDR3 in DNA: TGTGCCAGCACACGGGGTTTCTCCTACGAGCAGTACTTC. It translates to CASTRGFSYEQYF.